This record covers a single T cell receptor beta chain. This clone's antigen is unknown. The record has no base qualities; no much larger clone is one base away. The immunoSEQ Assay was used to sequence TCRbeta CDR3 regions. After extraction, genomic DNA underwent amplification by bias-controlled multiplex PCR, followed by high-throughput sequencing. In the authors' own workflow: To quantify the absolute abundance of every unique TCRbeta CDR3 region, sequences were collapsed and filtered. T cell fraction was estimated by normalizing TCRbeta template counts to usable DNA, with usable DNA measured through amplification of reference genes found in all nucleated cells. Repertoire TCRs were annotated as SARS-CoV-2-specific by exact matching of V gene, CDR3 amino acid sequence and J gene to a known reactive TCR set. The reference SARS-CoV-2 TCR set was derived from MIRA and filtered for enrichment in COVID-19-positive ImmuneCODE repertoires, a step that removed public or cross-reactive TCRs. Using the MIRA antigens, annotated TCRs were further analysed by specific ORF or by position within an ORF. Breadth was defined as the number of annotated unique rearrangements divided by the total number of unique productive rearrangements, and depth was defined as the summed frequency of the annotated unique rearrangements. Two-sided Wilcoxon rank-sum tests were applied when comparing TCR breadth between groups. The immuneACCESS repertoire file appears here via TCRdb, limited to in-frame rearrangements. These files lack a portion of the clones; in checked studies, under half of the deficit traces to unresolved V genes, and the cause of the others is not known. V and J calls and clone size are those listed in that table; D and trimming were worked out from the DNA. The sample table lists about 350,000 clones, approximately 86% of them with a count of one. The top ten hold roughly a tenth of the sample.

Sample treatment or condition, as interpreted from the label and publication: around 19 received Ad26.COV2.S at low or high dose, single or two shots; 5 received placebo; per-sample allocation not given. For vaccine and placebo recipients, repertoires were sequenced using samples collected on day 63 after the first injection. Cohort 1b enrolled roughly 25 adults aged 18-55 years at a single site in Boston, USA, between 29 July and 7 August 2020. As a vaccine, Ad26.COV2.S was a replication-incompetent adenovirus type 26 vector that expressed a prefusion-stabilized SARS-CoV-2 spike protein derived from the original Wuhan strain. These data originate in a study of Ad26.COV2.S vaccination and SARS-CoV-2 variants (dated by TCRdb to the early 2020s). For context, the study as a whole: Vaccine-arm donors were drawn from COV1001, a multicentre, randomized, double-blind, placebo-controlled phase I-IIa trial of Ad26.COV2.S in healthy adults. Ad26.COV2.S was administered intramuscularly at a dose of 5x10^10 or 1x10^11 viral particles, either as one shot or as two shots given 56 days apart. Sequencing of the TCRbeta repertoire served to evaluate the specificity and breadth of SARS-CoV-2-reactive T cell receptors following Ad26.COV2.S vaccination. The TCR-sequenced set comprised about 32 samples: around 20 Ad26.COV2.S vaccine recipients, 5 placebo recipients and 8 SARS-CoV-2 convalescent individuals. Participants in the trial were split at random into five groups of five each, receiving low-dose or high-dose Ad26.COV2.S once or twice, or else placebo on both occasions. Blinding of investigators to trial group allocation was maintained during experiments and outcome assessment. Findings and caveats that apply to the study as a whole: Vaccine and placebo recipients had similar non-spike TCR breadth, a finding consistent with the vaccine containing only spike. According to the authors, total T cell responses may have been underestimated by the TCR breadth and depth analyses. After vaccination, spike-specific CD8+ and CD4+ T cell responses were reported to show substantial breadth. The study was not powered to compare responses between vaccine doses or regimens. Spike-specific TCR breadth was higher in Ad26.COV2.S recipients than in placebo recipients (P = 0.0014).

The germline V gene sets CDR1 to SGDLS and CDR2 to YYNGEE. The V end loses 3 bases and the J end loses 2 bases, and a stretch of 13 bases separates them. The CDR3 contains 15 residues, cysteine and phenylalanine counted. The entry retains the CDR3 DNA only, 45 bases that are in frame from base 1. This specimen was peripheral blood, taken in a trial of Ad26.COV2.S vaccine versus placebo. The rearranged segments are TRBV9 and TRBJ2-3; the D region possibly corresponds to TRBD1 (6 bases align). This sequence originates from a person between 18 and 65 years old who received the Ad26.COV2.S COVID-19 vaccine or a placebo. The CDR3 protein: CASSARTEVTDTQYF. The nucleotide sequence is TGTGCCAGCAGCGCCCGGACAGAAGTCACAGATACGCAGTATTTT.